The 20 T cell receptor beta chains presented below share a single source sample, sequenced in a study of Graves' ophthalmopathy and Graves' hyperthyroidism. RNA transcripts yielded amplified TCR beta CDR3 regions. Investigators did first-round RT-PCR with HTBI primers, then second-round multiplex PCR. TCRdb recomputed calls from the multiplex PCR reads with MiXCR, one row per CDR3 protein. The table lists some 410,000 distinct CDR3 sequences, 21% of them singletons. Material for sequencing was peripheral blood. The receptor set was obtained from a woman aged 18 to 35 with stable Graves' hyperthyroidism.

This clonotype showed up many times. The chain employs TRBV12-5 and TRBJ1-5; D is unresolved. The germline CDR1 and CDR2 sequences are LGHNT and FRNRAP. CDR3 length: 11 residues. The CDR3 bases are TGTGCCAGCGGACTCAATCAGCCCCAGCATTTT. It specifies CASGLNQPQHF.

This clonotype was observed at least ten times. The J gene is TRBJ2-2, the V gene TRBV9; TRBD2 agrees at 14 bases. The length of the CDR3 is 18 residues. Germline CDR1 SGDLS, CDR2 YYNGEE. V was clipped by 3 bases and J by 4 bases; unmatched bases: 8. This chain's CDR3 is CASSEAGTSGRRTGELFF. In nucleotides, the CDR3 is TGTGCCAGCAGCGAGGCCGGGACTAGCGGGAGACGCACCGGGGAGCTGTTTTTT.

This clonotype was recorded at least ten times. The chain recombines TRBV28 with TRBJ2-5, with a weak D call TRBD2 (7 bases). With 6 bases removed from V and 4 bases from J, the gap between germline ends came to 18 bases. CDR1 and CDR2 from the germline V gene are MDHEN and SYDVKM. This CDR3 contains 15 residues. The CDR3 bases are TGTGCCAGCAGGAAATCGGGGAGGGACACAGAGACCCAGTACTTC. It yields the protein CASRKSGRDTETQYF.

This clonotype was detected ten times or more. This sequence joins TRBV7-2 and TRBJ2-2, with D perhaps TRBD2 (5 bases). CDR1 is SGHTA, CDR2 FQGNSA, per germline. V dropped 0 bases and J dropped 4 bases, with 15 bases sitting between them. This CDR3 region has 17 residues. The CDR3 DNA is TGTGCCAGCAGCTTAGCGCTTCTAGCCCCAGCCACCGGGGAGCTGTTTTTT. Translation gives CASSLALLAPATGELFF.

This clonotype was seen many times. The CDR3 DNA sequence: TGTGCCAGCAGTTCACGGACTAGCGGGAGTTTAGAGACCCAGTACTTC. It yields the protein CASSSRTSGSLETQYF. The chain is built from TRBV12-3 or TRBV12-4 and TRBJ2-5; 13 positions match TRBD2. This CDR3 spans 16 amino acids. The junction had 6 bases not matched to a gene; V was cut back by 4 bases and J by 4 bases.

A few counts support this clonotype. Here the CDR3 reads CASSPNINTEAFF. In DNA, the CDR3 is TGTGCCAGCTCACCGAATATTAACACTGAAGCTTTCTTT. The rearrangement joins TRBV18 to TRBJ1-1; D is unresolved. The length of the CDR3 is 13 residues. Trimming shortened V by 3 bases and J by 2 bases, and 7 bases separated the two germline ends. Per the germline V gene, CDR1 is KGHSH and CDR2 is LQKENI.

Of note for this clonotype: This is likely a read error, given that the CDR3 carries no conserved phenylalanine or tryptophan at its end. CDR3 sequence reads: CASSREGNQPQHV. For the CDR3, the DNA is TGTGCCAGCAGCCGCGAAGGCAATCAGCCCCAGCATGTT. The rearrangement joins TRBV11-1 to TRBJ1-5; no clear D. Germline CDR1 and CDR2: SGHAT and FQDESV (reference sequence). V was pared by 5 bases and J by 2 bases, with 7 bases between. CDR3 size: 13 residues.

This clonotype was seen ten or more times. The chain joins TRBV7-2 to TRBJ2-4, with D hard to call. Trimming left V 5 bases short and J 3 bases short, with 2 bases between. This CDR3 contains 11 residues. Germline V lookup: CDR1 SGHTA, CDR2 FQGNSA. The DNA of the CDR3 is TGTGCCAGCAGCAACAAAAACATTCAGTACTTC. It is translated as CASSNKNIQYF.

This clonotype was seen at least ten times. The chain carries TRBV6-1 and TRBJ1-5; tentatively, D is TRBD1 (6 bases). Germline loops: CDR1 MNHNS, CDR2 SASEGT. Trimming shortened V by 4 bases and J by 3 bases, and 13 bases separated the two germline ends. This CDR3 comprises 15 residues. The DNA for the CDR3 is TGTGCCAGCAGTGTACCCAGGGGAAACAATCAGCCCCAGCATTTT. It yields the protein CASSVPRGNNQPQHF.

For this clonotype: A much more abundant neighbour one base away suggests this may be a read error. The CDR3 does not close with the conserved phenylalanine or tryptophan, likely indicating a read error. The rearrangement links TRBV19 to TRBJ1-5; D might be TRBD1 (6 bases). The CDR3 consists of 15 residues. V lost 3 bases, J lost 2 bases, and 11 bases lay in between. Germline V gene sequence: CDR1 LNHDA, CDR2 SQIVND (reference sequence). DNA of the CDR3: TGTGCCAGTAGTATGGGGGGGCTTGGCAATCAGCCCCAGCATGTT. The encoded protein is CASSMGGLGNQPQHV.

The chain joins TRBV3-1 to TRBJ2-5; D perhaps matches TRBD1 (6 bases). V gave up 4 bases and J gave up 1 base, with 10 bases separating them. Per germline, CDR1 LGHDT and CDR2 YNNKEL (reference sequence). The CDR3 has 14 residues. CDR3 protein: CASSPTGFQETQYF. As DNA, the CDR3 is TGTGCCAGCAGCCCGACAGGATTCCAAGAGACCCAGTACTTC.

This clonotype was recorded once. CDR3 sequence (DNA): TGTGCCAGCAGTACCAGGACACTTGAAGCTTTCTTT. Its translation: CASSTRTLEAFF. The V gene is TRBV28, the J gene TRBJ1-1; TRBD1 is a possible D gene (5 bases). Germline V CDR1 and CDR2: MDHEN, SYDVKM. The CDR3 is 12 amino acids. Trimming took off 5 bases at V and 7 bases at J, with 11 bases between the two ends. The whole variable domain, filled in from reference TRBV28 and TRBJ1-1, reads DVKVTQSSRYLVKRTGEKVFLECVQDMDHENMFWYRQDPGLGLRLIYFSYDVKMKEKGDIPEGYSVSREKKERFSLILESASTNQTSMYLCASSTRTLEAFFGQGTRLTVV.

Many counts were recorded for this clonotype. This chain joins TRBV12-3 or TRBV12-4 and TRBJ1-2, with a possible D match to TRBD1 (5 bases). The CDR3 has 13 amino acids. V shed 1 base and J shed 8 bases, with 11 bases lying between them. The CDR3 DNA is TGTGCCAGCAGTTTAGTAAGGGACTTGGGCTACACCTTC. Encoded protein: CASSLVRDLGYTF.

This clonotype showed up many times. This chain uses TRBV2 with TRBJ2-2, with D possibly being TRBD1 or TRBD2 (5 bases each). The CDR3 runs 14 residues. Germline CDR1 is SNHLY and CDR2 is FYNNEI. V was shortened by 6 bases and J by 6 bases, with 14 bases between the two germline ends. The CDR3 region has the DNA TGTGCCAGCAGGGGGACCGGGAATGCCGGGGAGCTGTTTTTT. This gives the protein CASRGTGNAGELFF.

This chain connects TRBV20-1 to TRBJ2-7, with D unresolved. V lost 3 bases to trimming and J lost 9 bases, with 9 bases between them. The CDR3 runs 10 residues. Germline V gives CDR1 DFQATT, CDR2 SNEGSKA (reference sequence). The DNA for the CDR3 is TGCAGTGCTAGCGAGATAAGGCAGTACTTC. This gives the protein CSASEIRQYF.

This clonotype was detected ten times or more. The rearrangement links TRBV12-3 or TRBV12-4 to TRBJ1-6, with D possibly being TRBD1 (6 bases). The V gene lost 5 bases and the J gene lost 10 bases, with 12 bases spanning the gap. The CDR3 runs to 13 residues. CDR3 sequence reads: CASSTTRGSPLHF. In DNA form, the CDR3 reads TGTGCCAGCAGTACGACCAGGGGATCACCCCTCCACTTT.

This clonotype occurred many times. The germline gene is not matched at one end of the junction; a read error may be the cause. The V and J genes are TRBV11-2 and TRBJ2-5; D ambiguous. CDR3 length: 16 amino acids. CDR1 SGHAT and CDR2 FQNNGV come from the germline V gene. The CDR3 DNA sequence: TGTGCCAGCAGCTTTTATGGGCTACTAATGCAAGAGACCAAGTACTTC. Translation gives CASSFYGLLMQETKYF.

In its sample, this clonotype was seen many times. The genes are TRBV7-6 and TRBJ2-3, with 12 bases identical to TRBD2. V was pared by 6 bases and J by 2 bases, with 3 bases of the junction left unmatched. The CDR3 covers 15 residues. Per germline, CDR1 SGHVS and CDR2 FNYEAQ. In DNA, the CDR3 is TGTGCCAGCAGTCGGACTAGCGGGATCACAGATACGCAGTATTTT. This encodes CASSRTSGITDTQYF.

This clonotype was seen at least ten times. The chain recombines TRBV27 with TRBJ2-2; TRBD1 matches 9 bases. CDR1 is MNHEY and CDR2 is SMNVEV in the germline V gene (reference sequence). The CDR3 extends over 16 amino acids. J was trimmed by 4 bases and V by 1 base; bases with no gene match: 4. In DNA, the CDR3 is TGTGCCAGCAGTTTATGGGGACAGGGAGGCACCGGGGAGCTGTTTTTT. This gives the protein CASSLWGQGGTGELFF.

The V and J genes are TRBV29-1 and TRBJ1-3, with TRBD1 matching 12 bases. Germline CDR1 and CDR2: SQVTM and ANQGSEA. V was pared by 6 bases and J by 4 bases, with 4 bases of the junction left unmatched. The CDR3 extends over 14 amino acids. The CDR3 loop is CSVGTGGAGNTIYF. The CDR3 nucleotides read TGCAGCGTCGGGACAGGGGGCGCAGGAAACACCATATATTTT.